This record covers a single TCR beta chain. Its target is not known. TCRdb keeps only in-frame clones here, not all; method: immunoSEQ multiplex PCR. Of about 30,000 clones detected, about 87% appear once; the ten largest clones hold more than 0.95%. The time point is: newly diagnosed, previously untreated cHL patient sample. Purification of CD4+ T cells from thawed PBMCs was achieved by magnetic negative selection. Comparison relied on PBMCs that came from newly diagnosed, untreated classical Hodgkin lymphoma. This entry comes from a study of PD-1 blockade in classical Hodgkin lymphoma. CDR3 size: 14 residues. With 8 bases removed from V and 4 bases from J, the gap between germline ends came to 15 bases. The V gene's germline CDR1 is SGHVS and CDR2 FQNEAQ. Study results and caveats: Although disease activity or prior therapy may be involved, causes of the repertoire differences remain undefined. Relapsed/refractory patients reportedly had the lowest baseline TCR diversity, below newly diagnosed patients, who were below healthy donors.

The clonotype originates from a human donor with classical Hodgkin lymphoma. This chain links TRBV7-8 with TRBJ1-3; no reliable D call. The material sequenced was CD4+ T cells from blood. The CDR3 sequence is CASSGSARGNTIYF. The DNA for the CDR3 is TGTGCCAGCTCCGGTTCGGCCCGAGGAAACACCATATATTTT.